These T cell receptor beta chains were read from a single sample in a study of shared clonotypes between healthy human individuals. TCRdb keeps only in-frame clones here, not all; method: immunoSEQ multiplex PCR. The sample includes about 820,000 clones, 80% to 95% of them seen just once. Specimen: naive CD8+ T cells sorted from blood. The receptors here all came from a man aged 25-45 years in good health. CDR3s include the opening cysteine and the closing phenylalanine or tryptophan.

TRBJ2-3,TRBV27,CASSTYPGQGARDTQYF
TRBJ2-1,TRBV27,CASSLRGNEQFF
TRBJ2-5,TRBV5-8,CASSRPRDNQETQYF
TRBJ2-1,TRBV7-9,CASRPGGGYNEQFF
TRBJ2-5,TRBV7-9,CASSSQGGETQYF
TRBJ1-1,TRBV2,CASPLLGGKNTEAFF
TRBJ2-7,TRBV6-5,CAVASGSYEQYF
TRBJ2-1,TRBV7-6,CASSLGSVLRNEQFF
TRBJ2-7,TRBV4-1,CASSHRTGLAYEQYF
TRBJ2-7,TRBV18,CASSPVRTGGVYEQYF